Sequencing of this T cell receptor beta chain was carried out in a study of cytomegalovirus exposure and HLA in healthy donors. Overall study findings and caveats: Prediction of most subjects' HLA-A and HLA-B alleles by TCR beta sequences was reportedly accurate.

Concerning this clone itself: Its specificity is not known.

The PCR was carried out with 60 Vbeta primers and 13 Jbeta primers. Using immunoSEQ multiplex PCR, the repertoire was profiled, and TCRdb retains in-frame clones only, with some absent. Of under 200,000 clones detected, 75% to 80% appear once; the ten largest clones hold over 13%. The CDR3 totals 11 residues. Looked up from germline, CDR1 is SQVTM and CDR2 is ANQGSEA. The germline V and J ends were trimmed by 8 bases and 8 bases, with 15 bases remaining between them. The TCR sequence derives from a man between 50 and 59 years old in good health and CMV-seropositive. The material sequenced was PBMCs. The V gene is TRBV29-1, the J gene TRBJ1-2; tentatively, D is TRBD1 (6 bases). As DNA, the CDR3 is TGCAGCACCTCAGGGGTGGACGGCTACACCTTC. This translates into CSTSGVDGYTF.